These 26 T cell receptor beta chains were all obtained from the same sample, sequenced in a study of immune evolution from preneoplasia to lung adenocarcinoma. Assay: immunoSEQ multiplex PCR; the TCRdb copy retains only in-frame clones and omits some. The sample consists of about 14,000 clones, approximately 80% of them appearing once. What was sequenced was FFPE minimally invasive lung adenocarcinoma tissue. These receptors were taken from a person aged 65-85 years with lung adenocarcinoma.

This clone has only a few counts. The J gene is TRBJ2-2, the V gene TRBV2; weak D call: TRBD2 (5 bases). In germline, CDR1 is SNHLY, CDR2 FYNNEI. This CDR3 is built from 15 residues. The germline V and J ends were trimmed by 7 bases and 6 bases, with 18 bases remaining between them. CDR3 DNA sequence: TGTGCCAGCAAGCAGAATGCAGGAGGAGCCGGGGAGCTGTTTTTT. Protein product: CASKQNAGGAGELFF.

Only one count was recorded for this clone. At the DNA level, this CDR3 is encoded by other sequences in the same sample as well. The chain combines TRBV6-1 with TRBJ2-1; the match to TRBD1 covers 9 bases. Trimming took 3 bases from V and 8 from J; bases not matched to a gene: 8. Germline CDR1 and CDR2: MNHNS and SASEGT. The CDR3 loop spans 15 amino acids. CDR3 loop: CASSEVGTGFDEQFF. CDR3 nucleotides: TGTGCCAGCAGTGAGGTCGGGACAGGGTTTGATGAGCAGTTCTTC.

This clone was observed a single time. CDR3 protein: CASSLMEKGYEQYF. CDR3 bases: TGTGCCAGCAGCTTAATGGAAAAGGGCTACGAGCAGTACTTC. The V gene is TRBV7-9, the J gene TRBJ2-7; D not resolved. V lost 2 bases and J 3 bases, leaving 11 bases between the germline ends. From germline, CDR1 is SEHNR and CDR2 FQNEAQ (reference sequence). CDR3 length: 14 residues.

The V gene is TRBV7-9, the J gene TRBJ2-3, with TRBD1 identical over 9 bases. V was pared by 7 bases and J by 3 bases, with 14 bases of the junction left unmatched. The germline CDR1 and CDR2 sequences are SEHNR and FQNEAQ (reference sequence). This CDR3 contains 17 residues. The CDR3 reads CASKIPPGTGPTDTQYF. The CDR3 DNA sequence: TGTGCCAGCAAAATACCGCCGGGGACAGGGCCTACAGATACGCAGTATTTT.

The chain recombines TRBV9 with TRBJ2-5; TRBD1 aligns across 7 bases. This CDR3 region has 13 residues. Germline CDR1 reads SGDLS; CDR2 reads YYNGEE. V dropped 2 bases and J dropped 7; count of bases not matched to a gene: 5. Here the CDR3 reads CASSVGTERTQYF. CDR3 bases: TGTGCCAGCAGCGTCGGGACAGAGCGGACCCAGTACTTC. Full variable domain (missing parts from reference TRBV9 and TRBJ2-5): DSGVTQTPKHLITATGQRVTLRCSPRSGDLSVYWYQQSLDQGLQFLIQYYNGEERAKGNILERFSAQQFPDLHSELNLSSLELGDSALYFCASSVGTERTQYFGPGTRLLVL.

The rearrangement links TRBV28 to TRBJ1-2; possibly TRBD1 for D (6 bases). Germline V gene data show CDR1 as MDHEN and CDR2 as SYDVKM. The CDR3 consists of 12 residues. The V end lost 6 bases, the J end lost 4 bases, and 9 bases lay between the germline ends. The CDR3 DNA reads TGTGCCAGCAGGAGGGGGGGCTATGGCTACACCTTC. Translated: CASRRGGYGYTF.

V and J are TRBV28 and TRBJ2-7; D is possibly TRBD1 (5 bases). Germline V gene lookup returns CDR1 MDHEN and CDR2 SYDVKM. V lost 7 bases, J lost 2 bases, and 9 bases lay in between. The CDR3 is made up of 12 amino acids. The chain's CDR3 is CASTTDTYEQYF. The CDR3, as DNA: TGTGCCAGCACCACGGACACCTACGAGCAGTACTTC. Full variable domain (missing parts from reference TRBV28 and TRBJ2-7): DVKVTQSSRYLVKRTGEKVFLECVQDMDHENMFWYRQDPGLGLRLIYFSYDVKMKEKGDIPEGYSVSREKKERFSLILESASTNQTSMYLCASTTDTYEQYFGPGTRLTVT.

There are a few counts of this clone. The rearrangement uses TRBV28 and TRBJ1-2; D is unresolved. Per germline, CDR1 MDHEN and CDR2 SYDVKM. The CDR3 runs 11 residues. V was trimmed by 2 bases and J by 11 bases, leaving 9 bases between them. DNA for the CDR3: TGTGCCAGCAGTTTAGGACCGCGGTACACCTTC. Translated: CASSLGPRYTF.

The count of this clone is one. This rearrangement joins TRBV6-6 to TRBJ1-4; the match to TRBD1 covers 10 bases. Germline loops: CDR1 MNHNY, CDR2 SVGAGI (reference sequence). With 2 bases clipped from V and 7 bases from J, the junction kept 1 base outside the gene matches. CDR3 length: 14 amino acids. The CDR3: CASSYGTGVEKLFF. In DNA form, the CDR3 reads TGTGCCAGCAGTTACGGGACAGGGGTTGAAAAACTGTTTTTT.

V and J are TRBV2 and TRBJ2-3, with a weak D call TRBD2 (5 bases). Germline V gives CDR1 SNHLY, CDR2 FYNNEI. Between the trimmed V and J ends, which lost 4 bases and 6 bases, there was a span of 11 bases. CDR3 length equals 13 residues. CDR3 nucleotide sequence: TGTGCCAGCAGTGCCCTAGCATGGGATACGCAGTATTTT. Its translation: CASSALAWDTQYF.

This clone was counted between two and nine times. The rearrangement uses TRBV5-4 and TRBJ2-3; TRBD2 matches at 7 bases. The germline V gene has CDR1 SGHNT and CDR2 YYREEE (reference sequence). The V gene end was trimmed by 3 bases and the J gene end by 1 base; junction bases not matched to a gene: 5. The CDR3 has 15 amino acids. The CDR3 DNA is TGTGCCAGCAGCTCGACTAGCAAGCGCACAGATACGCAGTATTTT. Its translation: CASSSTSKRTDTQYF.

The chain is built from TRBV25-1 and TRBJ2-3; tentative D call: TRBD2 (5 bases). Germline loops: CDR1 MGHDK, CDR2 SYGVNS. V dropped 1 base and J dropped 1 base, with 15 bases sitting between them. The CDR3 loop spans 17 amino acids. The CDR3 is CASSESGKGVGTDTQYF. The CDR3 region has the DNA TGTGCCAGCAGTGAATCGGGCAAGGGAGTCGGCACAGATACGCAGTATTTT.

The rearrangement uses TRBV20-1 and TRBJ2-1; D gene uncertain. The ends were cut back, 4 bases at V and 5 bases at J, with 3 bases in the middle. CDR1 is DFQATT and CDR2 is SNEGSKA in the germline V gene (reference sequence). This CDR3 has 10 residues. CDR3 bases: TGCAGTGCTACCCACAATGAGCAGTTCTTC. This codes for CSATHNEQFF.

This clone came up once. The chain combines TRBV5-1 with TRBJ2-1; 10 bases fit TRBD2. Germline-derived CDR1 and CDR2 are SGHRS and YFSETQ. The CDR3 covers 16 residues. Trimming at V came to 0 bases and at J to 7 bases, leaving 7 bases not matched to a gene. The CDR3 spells CASSLAGLAEANEQFF. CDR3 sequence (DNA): TGCGCCAGCAGCTTGGCCGGACTAGCGGAGGCAAATGAGCAGTTCTTC.

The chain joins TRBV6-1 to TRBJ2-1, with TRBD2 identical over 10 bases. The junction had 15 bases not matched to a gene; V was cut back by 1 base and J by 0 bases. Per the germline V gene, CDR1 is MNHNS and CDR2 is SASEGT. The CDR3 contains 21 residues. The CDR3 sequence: CASSEETRLAGIVSSYNEQFF. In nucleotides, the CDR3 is TGTGCCAGCAGTGAAGAGACTAGACTAGCGGGCATTGTAAGCTCCTACAATGAGCAGTTCTTC.

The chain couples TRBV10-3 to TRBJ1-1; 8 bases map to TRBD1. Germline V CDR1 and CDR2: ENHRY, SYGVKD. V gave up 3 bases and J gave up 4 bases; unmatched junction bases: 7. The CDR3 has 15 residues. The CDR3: CAISDSGQASTEAFF. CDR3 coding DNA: TGTGCCATCAGTGACTCGGGACAGGCGAGCACTGAAGCTTTCTTT.

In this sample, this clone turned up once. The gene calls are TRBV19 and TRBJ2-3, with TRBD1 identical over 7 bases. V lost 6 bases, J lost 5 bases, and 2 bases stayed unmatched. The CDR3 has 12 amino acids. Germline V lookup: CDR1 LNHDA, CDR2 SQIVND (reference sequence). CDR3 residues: CASRAGGDTQYF. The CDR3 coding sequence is TGTGCCAGTAGAGCAGGGGGAGATACGCAGTATTTT.

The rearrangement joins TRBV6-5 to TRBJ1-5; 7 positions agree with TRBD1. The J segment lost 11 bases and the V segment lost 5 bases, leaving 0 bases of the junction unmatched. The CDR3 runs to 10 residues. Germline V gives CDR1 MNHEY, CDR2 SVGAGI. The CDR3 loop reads CASSQGAQHF. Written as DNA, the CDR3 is TGTGCCAGCAGTCAGGGGGCCCAGCATTTT.

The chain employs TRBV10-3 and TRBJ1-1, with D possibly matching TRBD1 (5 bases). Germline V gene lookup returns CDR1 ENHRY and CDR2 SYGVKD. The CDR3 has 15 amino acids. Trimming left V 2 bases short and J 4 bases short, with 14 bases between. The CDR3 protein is CAISEMGGGSTEAFF. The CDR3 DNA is TGTGCCATCAGTGAGATGGGGGGTGGAAGCACTGAAGCTTTCTTT.

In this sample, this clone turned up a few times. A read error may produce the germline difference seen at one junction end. The CDR3: CASSLHGTAPVEQHF. In nucleotides, the CDR3 is TGTGCCAGCAGTTTACACGGGACAGCTCCCGTCGAGCAGCACTTC. V is TRBV27 and J is TRBJ2-7, with 7 bases fitting TRBD1. CDR1 and CDR2 from the germline V gene are MNHEY and SMNVEV (reference sequence). The CDR3 is made up of 15 amino acids.

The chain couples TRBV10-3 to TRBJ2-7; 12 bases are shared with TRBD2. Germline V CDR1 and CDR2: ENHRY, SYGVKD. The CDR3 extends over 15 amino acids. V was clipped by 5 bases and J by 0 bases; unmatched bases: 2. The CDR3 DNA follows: TGTGCCATCAGTTCTAGCGGGAGGGCCTCCTACGAGCAGTACTTC. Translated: CAISSSGRASYEQYF.

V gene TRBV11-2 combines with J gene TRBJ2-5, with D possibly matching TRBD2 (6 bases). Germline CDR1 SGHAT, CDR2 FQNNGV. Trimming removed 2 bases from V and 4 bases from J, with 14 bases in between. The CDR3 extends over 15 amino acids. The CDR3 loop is CASSLHRGGRETQYF. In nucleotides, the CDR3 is TGTGCCAGCAGCTTACACAGAGGAGGGAGAGAGACCCAGTACTTC.

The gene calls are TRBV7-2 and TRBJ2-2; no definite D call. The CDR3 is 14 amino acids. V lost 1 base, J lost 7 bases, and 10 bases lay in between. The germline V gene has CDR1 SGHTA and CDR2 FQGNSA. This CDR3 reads CASSLEVSGGELFF. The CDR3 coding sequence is TGTGCCAGCAGCTTAGAGGTGTCGGGCGGGGAGCTGTTTTTT.

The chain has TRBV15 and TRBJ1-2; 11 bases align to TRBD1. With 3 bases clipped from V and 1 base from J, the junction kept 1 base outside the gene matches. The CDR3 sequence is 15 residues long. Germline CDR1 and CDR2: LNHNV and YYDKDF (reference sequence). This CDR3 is CATSSGTGGNYGYTF. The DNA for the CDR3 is TGTGCCACCAGCAGTGGGACAGGGGGTAACTATGGCTACACCTTC.

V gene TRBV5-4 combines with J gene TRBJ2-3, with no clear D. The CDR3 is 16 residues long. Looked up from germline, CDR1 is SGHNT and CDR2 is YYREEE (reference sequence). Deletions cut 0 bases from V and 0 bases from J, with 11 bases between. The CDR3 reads CASSLDVLRSTDTQYF. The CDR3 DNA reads TGTGCCAGCAGCTTGGATGTTCTCCGAAGCACAGATACGCAGTATTTT.

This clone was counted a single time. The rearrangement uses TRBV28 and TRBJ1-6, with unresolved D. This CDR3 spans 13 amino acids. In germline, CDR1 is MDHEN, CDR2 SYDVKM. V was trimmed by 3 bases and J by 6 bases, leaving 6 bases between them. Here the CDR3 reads CASSLPANSPLHF. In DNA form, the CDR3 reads TGTGCCAGCAGTTTGCCCGCTAATTCACCCCTCCACTTT.